Below are 17 T cell receptor beta chains sequenced from a single sample in a study of cytomegalovirus exposure and HLA in healthy donors. The study ran its PCR with 60 Vbeta and 13 Jbeta primers. Sequenced by immunoSEQ multiplex PCR; TCRdb stores in-frame clones only, minus some. The top ten clones hold around 5% of a sample with over 150,000 clones, about 84% of them seen once. Sequenced input: PBMCs. The source of these receptors is a man aged 18 to 30 in good health and CMV-seronegative.

The chain links TRBV5-1 to TRBJ2-1; 8 bases align to TRBD2. The germline V gene has CDR1 SGHRS and CDR2 YFSETQ. Losses at the gene ends were 4 bases for V and 3 bases for J; bases not matched to a gene: 3. The CDR3 is 14 amino acids. Here the CDR3 DNA reads TGCGCCAGCAGCACAGGGACTAGCTACAATGAGCAGTTCTTC. Its translation: CASSTGTSYNEQFF.

The chain joins TRBV7-9 to TRBJ2-1, with D perhaps matching TRBD2 (5 bases). This CDR3 has 14 amino acids. Looked up from germline, CDR1 is SEHNR and CDR2 is FQNEAQ (reference sequence). V was shortened by 1 base and J by 8 bases, with 12 bases between the two germline ends. CDR3 nucleotides: TGTGCCAGCAGCTTAGACGAGGGTCAGTATGAGCAGTTCTTC. Protein sequence: CASSLDEGQYEQFF.

The rearrangement links TRBV7-8 to TRBJ1-3; no definite D call. CDR1 is SGHVS, CDR2 FQNEAQ, per germline. Trimming pared 1 base from V and 0 bases from J, leaving 10 bases between. The CDR3 length is 16 residues. The CDR3 loop reads CASSLGDWASGNTIYF. As DNA, the CDR3 is TGTGCCAGCAGCTTAGGAGATTGGGCCTCTGGAAACACCATATATTTT.

The rearrangement joins TRBV19 to TRBJ2-7, with TRBD1 matching over 11 bases. Germline CDR1 is LNHDA and CDR2 is SQIVND (reference sequence). V lost 4 bases to trimming and J lost 2 bases; unmatched junction nucleotides: 4. This CDR3 comprises 15 residues. Written as DNA, the CDR3 is TGTGCCAGTAGTACCGGGACAGGGGGGCCCTACGAGCAGTACTTC. Its translation: CASSTGTGGPYEQYF.

The chain combines TRBV10-1 with TRBJ2-5; D gene unclear. CDR1 is WNHNN, CDR2 SYGVQD, per germline (reference sequence). This CDR3 is 14 amino acids long. The V and J ends lost 0 bases and 5 bases respectively, with 10 bases between them. CDR3 in DNA: TGCGCCAGCAGTGAGTCGCTAGGTTTGGAGACCCAGTACTTC. Protein sequence: CASSESLGLETQYF.

V and J are TRBV5-1 and TRBJ2-7, with D possibly TRBD1 on 6 matching bases. The germline CDR1 and CDR2 sequences are SGHRS and YFSETQ. The CDR3 consists of 14 residues. Between the trimmed V and J ends, which lost 7 bases and 6 bases, there was a span of 20 bases. CDR3 sequence: CASLADSTSVEQYF. The CDR3 bases are TGCGCCAGCCTCGCGGACAGCACCTCGGTCGAGCAGTACTTC.

This clone was found once. The chain combines TRBV14 with TRBJ2-5; 8 nucleotides agree with TRBD2. TRBJ2-7 matches the DNA end more closely, so the J call is doubtful. This CDR3 region has 14 residues. Germline V gives CDR1 SGHDN, CDR2 FVKESK. For the CDR3, the DNA is TGTGCCAGCAGCCTCGTCGGGACTAGCTACGAGCAGTACTTC. This encodes CASSLVGTSYEQYF.

The sample holds a few counts of this clone. The sample contains more than one DNA sequence encoding this CDR3. The chain recombines TRBV5-1 with TRBJ2-1; TRBD2 matches 13 bases. Trimming took 4 bases from V and 5 from J; bases not matched to a gene: 3. This CDR3 spans 15 amino acids. CDR1 is SGHRS, CDR2 YFSETQ, per germline. CDR3 DNA sequence: TGCGCCAGCAGCCCGGGGACTAGCGGGAACAATGAGCAGTTCTTC. This encodes CASSPGTSGNNEQFF.

The chain couples TRBV7-6 to TRBJ2-5, with 7 bases identical to TRBD1. The DNA end is a closer match to TRBJ2-7, so the J assignment may be wrong. CDR1 and CDR2 from the germline V gene are SGHVS and FNYEAQ. This CDR3 spans 14 amino acids. CDR3 region: CASSQGQSSYEQYF. In DNA, the CDR3 is TGTGCCAGCAGCCAGGGACAGAGCTCCTACGAGCAGTACTTC.

The chain combines TRBV29-1 with TRBJ2-7; TRBD2 agrees at 11 bases. This CDR3 is built from 13 residues. Unmatched junction bases numbered 10, after V lost 6 bases and J lost 9 bases. Germline CDR1 and CDR2: SQVTM and ANQGSEA. The chain's CDR3 is CSVAVTSGEVQYF. The CDR3 DNA reads TGCAGCGTCGCCGTGACTAGCGGGGAGGTGCAGTACTTC.

This clone was counted only a few times. The gene calls are TRBV7-9 and TRBJ1-5; perhaps TRBD1 as D (5 bases). The ends were cut back, 5 bases at V and 6 bases at J, with 8 bases in the middle. This CDR3 is built from 12 residues. Looked up from germline, CDR1 is SEHNR and CDR2 is FQNEAQ (reference sequence). CDR3 amino acids: CASSGGGQPQHF. CDR3 DNA sequence: TGTGCCAGCAGCGGGGGAGGTCAGCCCCAGCATTTT.

V gene TRBV7-9 combines with J gene TRBJ2-7, with D tentatively TRBD1 (6 bases). Trimming stripped 3 bases from V and 6 bases from J, with 18 bases between. Germline CDR1 is SEHNR and CDR2 is FQNEAQ (reference sequence). CDR3 size: 15 residues. The CDR3 DNA reads TGTGCCAGCAGCTTGCAGGGGAAAATCAACTTCGAGCAGTACTTC. Its translation is CASSLQGKINFEQYF.

This sequence joins TRBV2 and TRBJ2-7; TRBD1 matches 9 bases. The CDR3 spans 13 residues. Germline V gene sequence: CDR1 SNHLY, CDR2 FYNNEI. V shed 8 bases, J shed 5 bases, and the junction held 7 bases outside the gene matches. The CDR3 sequence: CASRRTGDHEQYF. The CDR3 DNA is TGTGCCAGCCGTCGGACAGGGGACCACGAGCAGTACTTC.

This clone was observed once. DNA for the CDR3: TGTGCCAGCAGCCCCAGGGGAAACACTGAAGCTTTCTTT. Translated: CASSPRGNTEAFF. The chain recombines TRBV27 with TRBJ1-1; D may be TRBD1 (6 bases). Trimming removed 6 bases from V and 2 bases from J, with 10 bases in between. Germline CDR1 and CDR2: MNHEY and SMNVEV (reference sequence). The CDR3 contains 13 residues.

The chain is built from TRBV2 and TRBJ2-3; TRBD1 is a possible D gene (6 bases). V was clipped by 10 bases and J by 4 bases, with 24 bases between them. The CDR3 sequence is 16 residues long. The V gene's germline CDR1 is SNHLY and CDR2 FYNNEI. The CDR3 DNA is TGTGCCACCAGGACCCGGGCAGGGGATATCGCAGATACGCAGTATTTT. This translates into CATRTRAGDIADTQYF.

This chain connects TRBV18 to TRBJ1-2; perhaps TRBD1 as D (6 bases). Trimming removed 4 bases from V and 0 bases from J, with 15 bases in between. CDR3 length: 16 amino acids. Germline lookup yields CDR1 KGHSH and CDR2 LQKENI. CDR3 sequence: CASSQWNRATNYGYTF. The CDR3, as DNA: TGTGCCAGCTCACAATGGAACAGGGCTACTAACTATGGCTACACCTTC.

This clone was observed a few times. The chain is built from TRBV4-2 and TRBJ2-7; 8 nucleotides align to TRBD1. V gave up 0 bases and J gave up 1 base; unmatched junction bases: 2. Per the germline V gene, CDR1 is LGHNA and CDR2 is YNFKEQ. The CDR3 loop spans 15 amino acids. CDR3 amino acids: CASSQEGQGSYEQYF. As DNA, the CDR3 is TGTGCCAGCAGCCAAGAAGGACAGGGTTCCTACGAGCAGTACTTC.